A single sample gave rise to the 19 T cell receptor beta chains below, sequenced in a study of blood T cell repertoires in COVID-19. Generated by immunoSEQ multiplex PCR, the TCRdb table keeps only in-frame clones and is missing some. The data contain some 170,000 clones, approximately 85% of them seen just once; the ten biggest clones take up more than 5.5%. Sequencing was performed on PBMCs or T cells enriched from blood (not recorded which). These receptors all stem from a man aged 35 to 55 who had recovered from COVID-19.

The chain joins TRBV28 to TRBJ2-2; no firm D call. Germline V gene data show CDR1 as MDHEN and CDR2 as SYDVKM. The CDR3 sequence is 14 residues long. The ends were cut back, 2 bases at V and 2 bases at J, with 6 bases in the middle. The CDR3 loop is CASSLASNTGELFF. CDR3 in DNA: TGTGCCAGCAGTTTAGCCAGTAACACCGGGGAGCTGTTTTTT.

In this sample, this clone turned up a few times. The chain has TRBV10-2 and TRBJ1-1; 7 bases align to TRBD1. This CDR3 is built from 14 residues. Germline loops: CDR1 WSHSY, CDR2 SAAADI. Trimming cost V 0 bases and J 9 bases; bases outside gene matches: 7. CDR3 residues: CASSESRTGDKAFF. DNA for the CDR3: TGCGCCAGCAGTGAGTCCCGGACAGGAGATAAAGCTTTCTTT.

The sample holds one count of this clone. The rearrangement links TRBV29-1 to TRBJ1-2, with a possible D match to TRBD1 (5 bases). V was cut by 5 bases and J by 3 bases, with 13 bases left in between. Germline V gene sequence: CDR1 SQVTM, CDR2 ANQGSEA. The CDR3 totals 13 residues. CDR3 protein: CSVIGAGDYGYTF. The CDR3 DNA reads TGCAGCGTTATCGGGGCGGGAGACTATGGCTACACCTTC.

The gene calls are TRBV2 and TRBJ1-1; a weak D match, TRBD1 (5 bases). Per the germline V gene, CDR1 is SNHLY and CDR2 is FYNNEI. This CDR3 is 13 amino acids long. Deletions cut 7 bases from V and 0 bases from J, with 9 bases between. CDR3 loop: CASMGQMNTEAFF. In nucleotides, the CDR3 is TGTGCCAGCATGGGGCAAATGAACACTGAAGCTTTCTTT.

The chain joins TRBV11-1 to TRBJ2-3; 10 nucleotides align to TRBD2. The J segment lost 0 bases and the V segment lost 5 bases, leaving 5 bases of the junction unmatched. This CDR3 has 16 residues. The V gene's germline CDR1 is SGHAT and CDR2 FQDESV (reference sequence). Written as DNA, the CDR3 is TGTGCCAGCAGCGCAGGGACTAGCGAGAGCACAGATACGCAGTATTTT. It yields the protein CASSAGTSESTDTQYF.

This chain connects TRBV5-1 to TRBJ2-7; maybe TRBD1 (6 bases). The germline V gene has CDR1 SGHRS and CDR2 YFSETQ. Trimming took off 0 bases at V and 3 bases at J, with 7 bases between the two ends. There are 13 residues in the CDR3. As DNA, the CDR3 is TGCGCCAGCAGCTTGGGACAGGACTACGAGCAGTACTTC. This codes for CASSLGQDYEQYF.

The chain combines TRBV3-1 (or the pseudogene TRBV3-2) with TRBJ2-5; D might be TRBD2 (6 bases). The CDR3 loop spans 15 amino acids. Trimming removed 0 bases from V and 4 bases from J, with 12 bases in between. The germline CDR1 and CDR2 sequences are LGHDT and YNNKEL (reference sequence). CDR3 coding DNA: TGTGCCAGCAGCCAAGAAGGAGGGTACCGAGAGACCCAGTACTTC. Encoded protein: CASSQEGGYRETQYF.

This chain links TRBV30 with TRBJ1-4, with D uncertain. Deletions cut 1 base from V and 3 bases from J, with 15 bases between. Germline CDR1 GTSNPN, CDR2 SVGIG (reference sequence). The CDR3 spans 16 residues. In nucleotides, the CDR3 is TGTGCCTGGAGTGCCGCGAACAGACTACCTAATGAAAAACTGTTTTTT. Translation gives CAWSAANRLPNEKLFF.

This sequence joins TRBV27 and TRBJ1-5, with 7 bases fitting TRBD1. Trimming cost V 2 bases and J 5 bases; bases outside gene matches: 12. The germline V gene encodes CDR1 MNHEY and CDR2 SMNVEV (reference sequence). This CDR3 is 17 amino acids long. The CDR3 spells CASSLRPGGRGDQPQHF. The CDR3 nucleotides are TGTGCCAGCAGTTTACGCCCTGGGGGCAGGGGGGATCAGCCCCAGCATTTT.

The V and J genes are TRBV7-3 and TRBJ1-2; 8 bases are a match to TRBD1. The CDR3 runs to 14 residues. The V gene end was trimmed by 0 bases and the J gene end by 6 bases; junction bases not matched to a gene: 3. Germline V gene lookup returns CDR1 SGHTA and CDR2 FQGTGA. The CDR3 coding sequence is TGTGCCAGCAGCTTAACTGGGACAGGAAATGGCTACACCTTC. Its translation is CASSLTGTGNGYTF.

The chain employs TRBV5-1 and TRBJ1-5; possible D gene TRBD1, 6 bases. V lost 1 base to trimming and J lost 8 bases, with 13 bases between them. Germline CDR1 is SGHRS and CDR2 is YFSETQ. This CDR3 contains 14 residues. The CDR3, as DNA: TGCGCCAGCAGCTTGATGGCAGGGGATAAGCCCCAGCATTTT. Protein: CASSLMAGDKPQHF.

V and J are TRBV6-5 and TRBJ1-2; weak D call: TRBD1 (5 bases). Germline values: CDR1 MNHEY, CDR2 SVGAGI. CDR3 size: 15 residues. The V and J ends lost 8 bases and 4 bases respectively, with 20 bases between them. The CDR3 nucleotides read TGTGCCAGCCTAAATTCTGCCGGGACTCTCTATGGCTACACCTTC. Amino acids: CASLNSAGTLYGYTF.

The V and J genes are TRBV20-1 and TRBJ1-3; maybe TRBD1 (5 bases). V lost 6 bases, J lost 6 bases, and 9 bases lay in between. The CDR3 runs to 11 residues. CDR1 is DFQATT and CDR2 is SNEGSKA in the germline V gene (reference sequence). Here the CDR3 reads CSALRANTIYF. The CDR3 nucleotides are TGCAGTGCGCTCAGGGCAAACACCATATATTTT.

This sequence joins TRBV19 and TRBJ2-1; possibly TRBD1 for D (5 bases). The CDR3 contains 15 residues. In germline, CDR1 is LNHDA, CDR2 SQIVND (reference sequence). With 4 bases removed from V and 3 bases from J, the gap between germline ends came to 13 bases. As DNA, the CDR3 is TGTGCCAGTAGTACCCCGTTGGGGCTCTACAATGAGCAGTTCTTC. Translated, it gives CASSTPLGLYNEQFF.

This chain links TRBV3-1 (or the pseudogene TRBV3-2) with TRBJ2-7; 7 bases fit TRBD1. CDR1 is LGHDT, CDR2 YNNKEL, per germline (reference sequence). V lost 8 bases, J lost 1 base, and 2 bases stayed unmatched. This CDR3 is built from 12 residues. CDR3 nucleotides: TGTGCCAGCCGCAGGGGGTCCTACGAGCAGTACTTC. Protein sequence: CASRRGSYEQYF.

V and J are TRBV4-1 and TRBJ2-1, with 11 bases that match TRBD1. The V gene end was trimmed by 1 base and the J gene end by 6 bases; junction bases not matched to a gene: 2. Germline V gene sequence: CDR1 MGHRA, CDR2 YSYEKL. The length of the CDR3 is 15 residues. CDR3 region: CASSQVGTGGNEQFF. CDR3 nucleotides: TGCGCCAGCAGCCAAGTGGGGACAGGGGGCAATGAGCAGTTCTTC.

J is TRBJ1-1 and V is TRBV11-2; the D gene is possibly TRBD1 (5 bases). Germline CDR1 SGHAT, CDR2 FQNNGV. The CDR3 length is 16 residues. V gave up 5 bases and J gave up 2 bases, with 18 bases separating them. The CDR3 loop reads CASSPRGGTSNTEAFF. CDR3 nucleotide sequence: TGTGCCAGCAGCCCTAGGGGCGGGACCTCCAACACTGAAGCTTTCTTT.

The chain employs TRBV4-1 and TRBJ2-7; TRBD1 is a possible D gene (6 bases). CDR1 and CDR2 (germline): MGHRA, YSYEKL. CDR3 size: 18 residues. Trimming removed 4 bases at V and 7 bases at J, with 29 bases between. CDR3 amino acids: CASSLSPPLTGFYEEQYF. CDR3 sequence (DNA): TGCGCCAGCAGCCTTTCTCCTCCTCTGACAGGTTTTTATGAGGAGCAGTACTTC.

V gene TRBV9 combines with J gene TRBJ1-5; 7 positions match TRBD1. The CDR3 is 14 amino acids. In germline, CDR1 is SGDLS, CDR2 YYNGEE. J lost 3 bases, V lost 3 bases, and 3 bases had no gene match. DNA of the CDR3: TGTGCCAGCAGCGGACAGGGCTACAATCAGCCCCAGCATTTT. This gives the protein CASSGQGYNQPQHF.